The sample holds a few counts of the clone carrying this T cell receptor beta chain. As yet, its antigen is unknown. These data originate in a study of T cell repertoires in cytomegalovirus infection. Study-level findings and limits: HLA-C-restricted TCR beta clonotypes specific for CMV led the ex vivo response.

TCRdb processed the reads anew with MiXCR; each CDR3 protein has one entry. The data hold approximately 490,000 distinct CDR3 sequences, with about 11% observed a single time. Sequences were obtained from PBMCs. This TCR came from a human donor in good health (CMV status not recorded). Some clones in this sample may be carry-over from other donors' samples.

This chain's CDR3 is CASSPSGTGGWGYTF. Here the CDR3 DNA reads TGTGCCAGCAGTCCCTCCGGGACAGGGGGCTGGGGCTACACCTTC. The genes are TRBV27 and TRBJ1-2; 12 bases match TRBD1. Unmatched junction bases numbered 9, after V lost 5 bases and J lost 8 bases. The germline V gene has CDR1 MNHEY and CDR2 SMNVEV (reference sequence). There are 15 residues in the CDR3.